This TCR beta chain derives from a study of blood T cell repertoires in COVID-19. The overall study: Collection of acute and convalescent COVID-19 samples took place in the United States, Italy and Spain.

Authors' data handling: From reference gene primer amplification, estimates of nucleated cell counts were derived. The assay was immunoSEQ multiplex PCR, and TCRdb's table has in-frame clones only and misses some. The V and J calls and the clone size are those of that table, but D and trimming were determined from the DNA. The data hold about 250,000 clones, with 89% observed a single time. This clonotype was sampled from a woman in her thirties or forties who had recovered from COVID-19. The specimen was peripheral blood.

CDR3 nucleotides: TGTGCCAGCAGTGATTTCGGGGGGAAGAACACTGAAGCTTTCTTT. It codes for CASSDFGGKNTEAFF. This chain links TRBV2 with TRBJ1-1; D possibly corresponds to TRBD1 (5 bases). V lost 3 bases and J lost 1, with 12 bases in between. This CDR3 contains 15 residues. Germline assignment: CDR1 SNHLY and CDR2 FYNNEI. Full variable domain (rest looked up from reference TRBV2 and TRBJ1-1): EPEVTQTPSHQVTQMGQEVILRCVPISNHLYFYWYRQILGQKVEFLVSFYNNEISEKSEIFDDQFSVERPDGSNFTLKIRSTKLEDSAMYFCASSDFGGKNTEAFFGQGTRLTVV.